This T cell receptor beta chain was documented in a study of blood T cell repertoires in COVID-19. Across the study: Material from acute and convalescent COVID-19 was sourced from the United States, Italy and Spain. Sources were T cells, B-cell-depleted T cells, or PBMCs; the material itself was cDNA or gDNA.

The method was immunoSEQ multiplex PCR; TCRdb's version includes in-frame clones alone and lacks a portion of them. The sample consists of about 89,000 clones, 70% to 85% of them appearing once. V gave up 5 bases and J gave up 3 bases; unmatched junction bases: 9. Germline assignment: CDR1 SGHAT and CDR2 FQNNGV. The CDR3 is 18 residues long. V usage is TRBV11-2 and J usage is TRBJ2-3; 15 bases line up with TRBD2. The sample was peripheral blood. The TCR sequence derives from a man in his 70s with acute or convalescent COVID-19. The CDR3 sequence is CASSPPGLAGGATDTQYF. The CDR3 DNA follows: TGTGCCAGCAGCCCACCGGGACTAGCGGGAGGTGCGACAGATACGCAGTATTTT.